A single count supports the clone carrying this T cell receptor beta chain. Measured with immunoSEQ multiplex PCR; TCRdb has only the in-frame clones, and not every one. Among under 300,000 clones listed, approximately 92% were seen once. Individuals aged about 18 to 100 years were recruited from 20 to 25 US areas. Donors were grouped by their self-reported clinical history. The study counted Cohort 3 donors as recovered given two negative PCRs, clearance, or symptom resolution. The data were obtained in a study of blood T cell repertoires in COVID-19. About the research overall: The origin of the acute and convalescent COVID-19 samples was the United States, Italy and Spain.

V shed 1 base and J shed 0 bases, with 6 bases lying between them. This CDR3 is 15 amino acids long. Looked up from germline, CDR1 is LNHDA and CDR2 is SQIVND (reference sequence). Sequenced material: PBMCs or T cells enriched from blood (not recorded which). The chain joins TRBV19 to TRBJ1-4; D is unclear. This clonotype originated in a woman younger than 30 who had recovered from COVID-19. This CDR3 reads CASSIGPATNEKLFF. Written as DNA, the CDR3 is TGTGCCAGTAGTATAGGGCCTGCAACTAATGAAAAACTGTTTTTT.